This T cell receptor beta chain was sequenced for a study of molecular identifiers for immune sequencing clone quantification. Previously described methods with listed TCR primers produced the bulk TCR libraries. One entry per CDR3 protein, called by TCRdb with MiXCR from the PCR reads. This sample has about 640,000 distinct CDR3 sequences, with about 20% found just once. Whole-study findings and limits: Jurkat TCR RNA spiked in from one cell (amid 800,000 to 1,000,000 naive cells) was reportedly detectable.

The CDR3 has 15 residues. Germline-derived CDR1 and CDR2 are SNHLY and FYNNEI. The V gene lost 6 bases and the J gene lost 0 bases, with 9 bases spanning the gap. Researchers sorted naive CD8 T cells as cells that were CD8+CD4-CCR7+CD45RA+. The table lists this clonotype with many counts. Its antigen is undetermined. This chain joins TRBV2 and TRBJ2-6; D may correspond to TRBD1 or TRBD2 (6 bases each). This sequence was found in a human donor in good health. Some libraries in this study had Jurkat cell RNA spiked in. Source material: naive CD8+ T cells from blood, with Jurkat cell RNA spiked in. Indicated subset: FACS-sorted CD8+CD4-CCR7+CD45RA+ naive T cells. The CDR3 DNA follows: TGTGCCAGCAGGGGGGGCCACTCTGGGGCCAACGTCCTGACTTTC. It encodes CASRGGHSGANVLTF.